This T cell receptor (beta chain) was recorded in a study of T cells in Graves' hyperthyroidism and ophthalmopathy (dated by TCRdb to between 2018 and 2021). Regarding the complete study: Peripheral blood samples were taken at the time of initial diagnosis, prior to any treatment. After blood sampling, hyperthyroidism patients were treated with methimazole at a starting dose of 30 mg daily, and ophthalmopathy patients were treated with high-dose intravenous methylprednisolone. The study also compared thyroid tissue and blood T-cell repertoires from several Graves' hyperthyroidism patients. To identify distinguishing TCR V-J signatures, a discovery cohort of 100 or so patients was used, comprising some 45 with Graves' ophthalmopathy and under 60 with stable Graves' hyperthyroidism. The 100 or so discovery patients were divided at random into training and test sets in a 7:3 ratio. Whether ophthalmopathy could be predicted prospectively was tested in an independent validation cohort made up of about 20 hyperthyroidism patients plus 17 patients who later progressed to ophthalmopathy. The paper reports TCR Vbeta CDR3 sequencing of some 140 peripheral blood samples: 43 ophthalmopathy, approximately 74 hyperthyroidism and approximately 17 progressor patients. Here is what the overall study found, with its caveats: Most expanded thyroid clonotypes (frequency above 0.001) were also detected in blood, a finding suggesting that blood repertoires may reflect thyroid immune responses. In validation, progression to ophthalmopathy was predicted by the model with 70.59% sensitivity and roughly 76% specificity, a median of approximately 6.5 months before onset. No statistical method was used to fix the sample size in advance, and group allocation was not hidden from the investigators. A 13 V-J signature model separated ophthalmopathy from stable hyperthyroidism, with 87.88% sensitivity and about 81% specificity in cross-validation and 80%/75% in testing.

Measured from the cysteine to the phenylalanine, the CDR3 is 14 residues long. The entry retains the CDR3 DNA only, 42 bases that are in frame from base 1. Deletion took 3 bases off V and 3 bases off J, with a span of 11 bases between the germline ends. The germline V gene (reference sequence) gives CDR1 as LNHDA and CDR2 as SQIVND. Ophthalmopathy patients had moderately to severely active disease, Clinical Activity Score of at least 3, NOSPECS grade of at least 4, and duration under 3 months. The study excluded patients with uncontrolled infections, other autoimmune diseases, pregnancy or lactation. Diagnoses were based on clinical symptoms, serum thyroxine and TRAb, thyroid ultrasound and orbital computed tomography. PBMCs were separated from 10 ml of fresh peripheral blood using Ficoll-Paque density gradient centrifugation. Trizol reagent was used to extract total RNA, and RNA quality was then checked on an Agilent 2100 Bioanalyzer.

Amplification of TCR beta CDR3 regions was carried out from RNA transcripts. For the first round of RT-PCR on the TCR CDR3, the HTBI primer set was used together with the Qiagen OneStep RT-PCR kit. A second multiplex PCR round built the libraries, followed by size selection and purification. Sequencing of the libraries was done on an Illumina HiSeq2000 using paired-end 100 bp reads. As for the original processing: Raw data were processed with SOAPnuke, discarding reads with adapters, uncalled bases, mean Phred below 15, or no exact constant-primer or identifier match. COPE v1.2.5 was used to merge the high-quality paired reads, and each unique nucleotide sequence was defined as a clonotype. MiTCR v1.1 was used to align clonotypes to the IMGT TRBV, TRBD and TRBJ reference segments. The analysis was restricted to V-J combinations with a frequency above 0.0001, which together covered about 99% of the repertoires. A TCS score was defined as the ratio of F50 (clonal expansion) to E x V (chaos), with BLOSUM62-based TCRdist applied between CDR3 peptides within each V-J. Welch's t-statistics and random forest reduced fewer than 550 V-J features to about 13, which were used in a naive Bayes classifier (R e1071). The Morisita-Horn index was used to measure how similar the thyroid and blood repertoires were. TCRdb reworked the public reads: Q25 trimming with fastp, MiXCR clone assembly, productive beta chains retained. Merged by CDR3 protein, the rows form single entries marked with the most common genes and DNA. In this record, the V and J calls reflect TCRdb's handling and not the investigators' own analysis. The sample profile shows about 610,000 distinct CDR3 sequences; roughly 15% of them were found once. About 4.5% of the sample is taken by the ten largest.

This clonotype was counted between two and nine times. Its antigen is not yet known. Qualities for individual bases were not recorded, and no much larger clone is one base off. This receptor was obtained from a middle-aged woman with Graves' ophthalmopathy. The sequenced sample consisted of blood. The V and J genes are TRBV19 and TRBJ1-2, with no D gene named confidently. The CDR3 protein: CASSMRGTDYGYTF. DNA sequence: TGTGCCAGTAGTATGAGAGGAACAGACTATGGCTACACCTTC.